This T cell receptor beta chain was profiled in a study of T-cell memory formation after mild COVID-19. Overall study context: There were largely donor-specific TCR clusters.

Details on this clonotype: Its antigen is unknown.

The junction had 4 bases not matched to a gene; V was cut back by 2 bases and J by 1 base. The CDR3 consists of 17 residues. Germline-derived CDR1 and CDR2 are SGHNT and YENEEA. Study-level findings and limits: Clonal second-wave expansions that peaked on day 37 had unconfirmed SARS-CoV-2 specificity. Contracting clones from day 15 to 85 showed balanced CD4/CD8; later expanders favored CD4+. Within pre-infection memory, some responding clones were found, suggesting cross-reactive memory joined.

One entry per CDR3 protein results from TCRdb running MiXCR on the 5' RACE reads. Among approximately 180,000 distinct CDR3 sequences, 15% to 20% were seen once, and the ten largest hold about 1.9%. J is TRBJ2-2 and V is TRBV11-3; TRBD2 matches at 10 bases. This receptor was obtained from an adult woman who had mild COVID-19 (a few samples of this study predate the infection). Cell type and time point are not known. The sequenced sample consisted of PBMCs or a T cell subset sorted from them (not recorded which). The CDR3 here is CASSLMWTSGNTGELFF. CDR3 in DNA: TGTGCCAGCAGCTTAATGTGGACTAGCGGGAACACCGGGGAGCTGTTTTTT.